This T cell receptor beta chain emerged from a study of blood T cell repertoires in COVID-19. Study in general: Sources were T cells, B-cell-depleted T cells, or PBMCs; the material itself was cDNA or gDNA.

Original processing methods: By means of reference gene primer amplification, nucleated cell counts were estimated. Sequenced by immunoSEQ multiplex PCR; TCRdb stores in-frame clones only, minus some. V and J calls and clone size are as listed in that table; D and trimming were resolved from the DNA. The sample records over 100,000 clones, around 87% being singletons. The CDR3 totals 16 residues. Germline V gene data show CDR1 as LNHDA and CDR2 as SQIVND (reference sequence). The ends lost 4 bases at V and 2 bases at J; junction bases unmatched: 5. The specimen was peripheral blood. This clonotype was sampled from a woman between 50 and 59 years old with COVID-19, enrolled during active disease. This chain connects TRBV19 to TRBJ1-6; 7 bases line up with TRBD1. The CDR3 is CASSTSDRAYNSPLHF. DNA of the CDR3: TGTGCCAGTAGTACGTCCGACAGGGCCTATAATTCACCCCTCCACTTT.